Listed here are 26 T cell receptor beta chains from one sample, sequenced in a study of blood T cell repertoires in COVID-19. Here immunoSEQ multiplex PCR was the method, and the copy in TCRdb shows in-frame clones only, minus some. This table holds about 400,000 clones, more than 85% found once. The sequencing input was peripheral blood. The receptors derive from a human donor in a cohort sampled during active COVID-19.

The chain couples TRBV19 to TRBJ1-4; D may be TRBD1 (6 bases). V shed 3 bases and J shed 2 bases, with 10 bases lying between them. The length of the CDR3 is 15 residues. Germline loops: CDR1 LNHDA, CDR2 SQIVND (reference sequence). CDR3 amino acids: CASSIRGGTNEKLFF. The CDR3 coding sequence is TGTGCCAGTAGTATTCGGGGGGGCACTAATGAAAAACTGTTTTTT. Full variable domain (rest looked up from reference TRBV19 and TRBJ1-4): DGGITQSPKYLFRKEGQNVTLSCEQNLNHDAMYWYRQDPGQGLRLIYYSQIVNDFQKGDIAEGYSVSREKKESFPLTVTSAQKNPTAFYLCASSIRGGTNEKLFFGSGTQLSVL.

The CDR3 here is CASSQGGEQGSNQPQHF. The CDR3 DNA follows: TGTGCCAGCAGCCAAGGGGGAGAACAGGGCAGCAATCAGCCCCAGCATTTT. This rearrangement joins TRBV4-2 to TRBJ1-5; D possibly corresponds to TRBD1 (6 bases). This CDR3 has 17 amino acids. Deletions cut 1 base from V and 1 base from J, with 14 bases between. Germline lookup yields CDR1 LGHNA and CDR2 YNFKEQ.

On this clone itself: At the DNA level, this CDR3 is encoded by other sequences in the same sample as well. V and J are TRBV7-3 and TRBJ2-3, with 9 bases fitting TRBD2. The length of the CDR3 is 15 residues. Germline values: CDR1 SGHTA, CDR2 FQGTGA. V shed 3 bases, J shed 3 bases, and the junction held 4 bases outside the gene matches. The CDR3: CASSLRSGGTDTQYF. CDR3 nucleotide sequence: TGTGCCAGCAGCTTGCGTAGCGGGGGAACAGATACGCAGTATTTT. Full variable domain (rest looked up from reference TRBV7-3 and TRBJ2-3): GAGVSQTPSNKVTEKGKYVELRCDPISGHTALYWYRQSLGQGPEFLIYFQGTGAADDSGLPNDRFFAVRPEGSVSTLKIQRTERGDSAVYLCASSLRSGGTDTQYFGPGTRLTVL.

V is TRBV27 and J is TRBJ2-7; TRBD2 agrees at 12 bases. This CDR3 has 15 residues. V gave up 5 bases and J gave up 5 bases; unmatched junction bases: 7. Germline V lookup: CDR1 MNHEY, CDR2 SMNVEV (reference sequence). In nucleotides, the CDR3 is TGTGCCAGCAGTCCCCGCCTAGCGGGAGGGGACGAGCAGTACTTC. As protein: CASSPRLAGGDEQYF.

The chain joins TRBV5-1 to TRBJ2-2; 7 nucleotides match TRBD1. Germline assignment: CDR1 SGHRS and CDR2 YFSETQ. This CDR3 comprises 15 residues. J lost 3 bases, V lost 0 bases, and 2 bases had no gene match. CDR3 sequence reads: CASSLDTGDTGELFF. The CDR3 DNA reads TGCGCCAGCAGCTTGGACACAGGGGACACCGGGGAGCTGTTTTTT.

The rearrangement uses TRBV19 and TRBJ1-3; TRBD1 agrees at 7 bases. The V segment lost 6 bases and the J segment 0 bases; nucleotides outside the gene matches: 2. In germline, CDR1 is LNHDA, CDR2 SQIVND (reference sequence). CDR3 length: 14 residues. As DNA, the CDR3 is TGTGCCAGTAGCGGACAGGCCTCTGGAAACACCATATATTTT. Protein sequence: CASSGQASGNTIYF.

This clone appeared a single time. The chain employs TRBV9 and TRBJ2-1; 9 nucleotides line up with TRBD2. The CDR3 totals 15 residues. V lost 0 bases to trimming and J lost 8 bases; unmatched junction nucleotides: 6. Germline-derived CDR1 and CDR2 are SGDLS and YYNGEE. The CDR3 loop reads CASSVGVSGSYEQFF. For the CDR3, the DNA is TGTGCCAGCAGCGTAGGCGTTAGCGGGAGTTATGAGCAGTTCTTC.

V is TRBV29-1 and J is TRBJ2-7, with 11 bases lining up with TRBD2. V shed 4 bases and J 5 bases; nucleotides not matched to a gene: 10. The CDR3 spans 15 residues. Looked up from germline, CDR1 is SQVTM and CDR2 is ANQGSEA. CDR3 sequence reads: CSVGLAGLARDEQYF. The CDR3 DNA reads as TGCAGCGTTGGACTAGCGGGACTCGCCCGGGACGAGCAGTACTTC.

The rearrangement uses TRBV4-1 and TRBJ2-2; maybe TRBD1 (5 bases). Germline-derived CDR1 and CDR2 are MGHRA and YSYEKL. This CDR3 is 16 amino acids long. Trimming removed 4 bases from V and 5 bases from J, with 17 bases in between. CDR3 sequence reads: CASSRIVRAGTGELFF. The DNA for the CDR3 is TGCGCCAGCAGCCGGATCGTTCGGGCAGGGACCGGGGAGCTGTTTTTT.

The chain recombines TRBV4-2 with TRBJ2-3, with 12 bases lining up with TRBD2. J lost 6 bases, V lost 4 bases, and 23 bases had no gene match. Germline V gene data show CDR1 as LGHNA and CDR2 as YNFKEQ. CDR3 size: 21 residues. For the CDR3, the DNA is TGTGCCAGCAGCCGTAGGTACAACCCAAACGGACTAGCGGGGCTGGGGGATACGCAGTATTTT. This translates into CASSRRYNPNGLAGLGDTQYF.

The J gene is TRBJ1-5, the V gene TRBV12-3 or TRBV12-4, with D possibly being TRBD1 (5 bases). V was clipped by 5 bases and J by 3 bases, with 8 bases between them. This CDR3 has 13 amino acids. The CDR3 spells CASSQGYNQPQHF. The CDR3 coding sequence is TGTGCCAGCAGTCAGGGTTACAATCAGCCCCAGCATTTT.

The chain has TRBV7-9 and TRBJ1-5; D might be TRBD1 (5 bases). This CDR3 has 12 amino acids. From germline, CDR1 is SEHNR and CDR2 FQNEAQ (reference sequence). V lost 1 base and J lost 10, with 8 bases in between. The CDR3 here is CASSLETGPQHF. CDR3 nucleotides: TGTGCCAGCAGCTTAGAAACAGGACCCCAGCATTTT.

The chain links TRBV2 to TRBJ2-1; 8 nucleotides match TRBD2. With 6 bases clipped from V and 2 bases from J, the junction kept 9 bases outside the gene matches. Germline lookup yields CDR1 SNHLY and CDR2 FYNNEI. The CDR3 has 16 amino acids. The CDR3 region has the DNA TGTGCCAGCAGAGGACTAGCTATAAACCCCTACAATGAGCAGTTCTTC. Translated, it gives CASRGLAINPYNEQFF.

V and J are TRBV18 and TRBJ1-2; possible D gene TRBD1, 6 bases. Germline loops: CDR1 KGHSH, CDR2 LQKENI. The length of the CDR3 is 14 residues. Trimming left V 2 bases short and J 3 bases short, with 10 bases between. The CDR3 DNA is TGTGCCAGCTCACCAGAGGGGGGGGACTATGGCTACACCTTC. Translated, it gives CASSPEGGDYGYTF.

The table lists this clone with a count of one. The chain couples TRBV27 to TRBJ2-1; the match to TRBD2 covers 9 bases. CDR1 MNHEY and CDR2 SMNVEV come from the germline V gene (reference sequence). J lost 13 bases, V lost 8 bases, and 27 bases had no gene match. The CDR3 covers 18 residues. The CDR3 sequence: CASSLFRASLAGNVVQFF. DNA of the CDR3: TGTGCCAGCTCCCTTTTCAGGGCGTCTCTAGCGGGAAACGTGGTTCAGTTCTTC.

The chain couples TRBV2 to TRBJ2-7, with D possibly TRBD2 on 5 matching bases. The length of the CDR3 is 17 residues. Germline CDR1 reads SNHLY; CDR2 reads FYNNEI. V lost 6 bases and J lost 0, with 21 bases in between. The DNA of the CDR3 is TGTGCCAGCAGCGCCCGGCCCGCGGGCTCCATCTCCTACGAGCAGTACTTC. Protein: CASSARPAGSISYEQYF.

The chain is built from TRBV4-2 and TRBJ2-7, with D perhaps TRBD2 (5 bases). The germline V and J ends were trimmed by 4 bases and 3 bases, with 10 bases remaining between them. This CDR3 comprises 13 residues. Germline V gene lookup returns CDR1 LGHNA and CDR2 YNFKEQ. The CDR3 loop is CASSLHRGYEQYF. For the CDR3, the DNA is TGTGCCAGCAGCCTACACCGGGGCTACGAGCAGTACTTC.

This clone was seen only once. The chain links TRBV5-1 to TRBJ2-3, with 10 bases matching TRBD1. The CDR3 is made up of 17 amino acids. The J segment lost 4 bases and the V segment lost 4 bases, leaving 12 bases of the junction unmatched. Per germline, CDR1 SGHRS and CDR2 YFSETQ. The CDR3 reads CASSPIGDRGSADTQYF. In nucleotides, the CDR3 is TGCGCCAGCAGCCCTATCGGGGACAGGGGCTCAGCAGATACGCAGTATTTT. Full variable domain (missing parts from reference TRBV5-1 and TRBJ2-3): KAGVTQTPRYLIKTRGQQVTLSCSPISGHRSVSWYQQTPGQGLQFLFEYFSETQRNKGNFPGRFSGRQFSNSRSEMNVSTLELGDSALYLCASSPIGDRGSADTQYFGPGTRLTVL.

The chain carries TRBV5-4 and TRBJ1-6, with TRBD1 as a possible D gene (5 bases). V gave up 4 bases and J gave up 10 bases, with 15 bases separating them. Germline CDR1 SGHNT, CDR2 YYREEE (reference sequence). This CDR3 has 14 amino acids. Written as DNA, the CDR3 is TGTGCCAGCAGCCTTAATCTGGGGGGATCACCCCTCCACTTT. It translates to CASSLNLGGSPLHF.

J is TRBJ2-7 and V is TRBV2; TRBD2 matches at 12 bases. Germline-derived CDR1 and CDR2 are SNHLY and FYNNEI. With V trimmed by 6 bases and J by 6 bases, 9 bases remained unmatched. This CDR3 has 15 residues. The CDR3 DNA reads TGTGCCAGCAGGGGCGCTAGCGGGAGGGTAAGCGAGCAGTACTTC. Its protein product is CASRGASGRVSEQYF.

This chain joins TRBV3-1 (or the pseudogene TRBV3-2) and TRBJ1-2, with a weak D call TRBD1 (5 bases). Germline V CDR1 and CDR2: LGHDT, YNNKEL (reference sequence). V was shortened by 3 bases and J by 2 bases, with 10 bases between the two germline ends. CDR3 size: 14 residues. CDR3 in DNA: TGTGCCAGCAGCCAGGGACTCGCGAACTATGGCTACACCTTC. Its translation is CASSQGLANYGYTF.

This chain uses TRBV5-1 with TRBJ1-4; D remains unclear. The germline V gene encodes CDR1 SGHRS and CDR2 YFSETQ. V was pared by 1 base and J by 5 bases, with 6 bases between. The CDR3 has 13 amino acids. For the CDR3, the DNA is TGCGCCAGCAGCTTGAGGAGGAATGAAAAACTGTTTTTT. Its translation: CASSLRRNEKLFF.

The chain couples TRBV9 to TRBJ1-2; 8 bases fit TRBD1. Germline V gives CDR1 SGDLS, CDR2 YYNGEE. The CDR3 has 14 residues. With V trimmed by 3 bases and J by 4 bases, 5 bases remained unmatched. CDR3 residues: CASSERTGSYGYTF. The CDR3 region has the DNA TGTGCCAGCAGCGAACGGACAGGGAGCTATGGCTACACCTTC.

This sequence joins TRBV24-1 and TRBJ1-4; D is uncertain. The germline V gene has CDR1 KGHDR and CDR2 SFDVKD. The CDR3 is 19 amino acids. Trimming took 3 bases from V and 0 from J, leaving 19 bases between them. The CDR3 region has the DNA TGTGCCACCAGTGATCTTCCCGGCATGGAGTTTGCAACTAATGAAAAACTGTTTTTT. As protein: CATSDLPGMEFATNEKLFF.

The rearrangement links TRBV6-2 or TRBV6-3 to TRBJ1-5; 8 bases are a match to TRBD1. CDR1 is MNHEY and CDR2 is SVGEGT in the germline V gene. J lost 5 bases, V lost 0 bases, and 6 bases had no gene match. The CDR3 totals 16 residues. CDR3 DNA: TGTGCCAGCAGTTACTCGACCCACAGGGGGGATCAGCCCCAGCATTTT. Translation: CASSYSTHRGDQPQHF.

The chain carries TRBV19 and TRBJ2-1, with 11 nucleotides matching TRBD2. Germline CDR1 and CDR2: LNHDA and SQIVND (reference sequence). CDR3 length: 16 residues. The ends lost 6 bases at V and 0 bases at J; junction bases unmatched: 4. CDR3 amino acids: CASSSSGRRSYNEQFF. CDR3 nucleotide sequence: TGTGCCAGTAGCTCTAGCGGGAGGCGCTCCTACAATGAGCAGTTCTTC.